This record covers a single TCR beta chain. Categorization into cohorts depended on clinical history that participants reported. The V segment lost 3 bases and the J segment 3 bases; nucleotides outside the gene matches: 10. This CDR3 region has 16 residues. CDR1 and CDR2 (germline): SGHRS, YFSETQ. This sample is part of a study of blood T cell repertoires in COVID-19. Profiling relied on immunoSEQ multiplex PCR, and the TCRdb table lists in-frame clones only, not all of them. The sample includes hundreds of thousands of clones, over 75% of them seen just once. Sequencing input: PBMCs or T cells enriched from blood (not recorded which). This sequence originates from a middle-aged woman who had recovered from COVID-19. The chain has TRBV5-1 and TRBJ2-5; 8 nucleotides match TRBD2. The CDR3 spells CASSSSLAGLEETQYF. As DNA, the CDR3 is TGCGCCAGCAGCTCCTCCTTAGCGGGGTTAGAAGAGACCCAGTACTTC.